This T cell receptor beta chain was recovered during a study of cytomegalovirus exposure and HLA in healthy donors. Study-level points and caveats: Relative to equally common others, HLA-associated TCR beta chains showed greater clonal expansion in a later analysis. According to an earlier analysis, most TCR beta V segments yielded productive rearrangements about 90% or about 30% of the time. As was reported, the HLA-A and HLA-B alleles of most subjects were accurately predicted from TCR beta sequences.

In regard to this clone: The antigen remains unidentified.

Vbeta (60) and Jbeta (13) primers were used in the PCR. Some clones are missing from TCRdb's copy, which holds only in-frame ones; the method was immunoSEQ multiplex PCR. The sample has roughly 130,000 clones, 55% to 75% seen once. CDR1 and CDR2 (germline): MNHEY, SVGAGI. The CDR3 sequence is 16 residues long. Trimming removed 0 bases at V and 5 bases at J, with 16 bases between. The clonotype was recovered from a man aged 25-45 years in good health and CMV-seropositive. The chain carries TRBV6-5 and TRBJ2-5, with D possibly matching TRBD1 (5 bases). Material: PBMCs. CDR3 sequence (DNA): TGTGCCAGCAGTTACTCGTCGGCAGGGATGTGGGAGACCCAGTACTTC. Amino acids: CASSYSSAGMWETQYF.